The clone carrying this T cell receptor (beta chain) showed up many times. Germline assignment: CDR1 SGHRS and CDR2 YFSETQ. The CDR3 has 16 amino acids. V gave up 0 bases and J gave up 1 base, with 14 bases separating them. MiXCR, applied by TCRdb to the 5' RACE reads, yields one record per CDR3 protein. The table shows around 57,000 distinct CDR3 sequences, with approximately 10% occurring only once. These data come from a study of early T cells in non-severe SARS-CoV-2 infection. The sequencing sample was made of whole blood. This receptor was identified in an adult who was a healthcare worker with PCR-confirmed SARS-CoV-2 infection or an uninfected control (not recorded which). The chain uses TRBV5-1 and TRBJ2-7; D is undetermined. CDR3 amino acids: CASSLAGDGASYEQYF. DNA for the CDR3: TGCGCCAGCAGCTTGGCCGGAGACGGCGCATCCTACGAGCAGTACTTC.